This TCR beta chain was sequenced for a study of response to subunit inactivated influenza vaccine. MiXCR, applied by TCRdb to the RT-PCR reads, yields one record per CDR3 protein. In the table there are around 580,000 distinct CDR3 sequences, approximately 12% of which are singletons. This clonotype was seen more than once but under ten times. CDR1 is LNHDA and CDR2 is SQIVND in the germline V gene (reference sequence). Trimming left V 10 bases short and J 4 bases short, with 31 bases between. The length of the CDR3 is 18 residues. The input for sequencing was PBMCs from blood, taken on the day of vaccination. The clonotype was recovered from a man aged 50-59 years who received an inactivated influenza vaccine. V and J are TRBV19 and TRBJ1-1; a possible D gene is TRBD1 (5 bases). CDR3 DNA: TGTGCCACCATTGCGATAGTTAGGAGAGGTGGGGCGGGCACTGAAGCTTTCTTT. It translates to CATIAIVRRGGAGTEAFF.